This paragraph reports one TCR beta chain. Its specific antigen is unknown. No qualities accompany the bases; no much larger clone lies one base away. The data are from a study of blood T cells in healthy people across ages (dated by TCRdb to between 2015 and 2016). Some background on the complete study: In model experiments, template switching captured roughly one uniquely barcoded TCR beta cDNA molecule for every two T cells. The study measured age-related changes in TCR beta repertoire diversity using deep sequencing normalized with unique cDNA molecular identifiers. The donors were divided into four age groups: young (average around 17 years), middle-aged (around 41), aged (about 61) and long-lived (about 80). The study analyzed two additional independent replicas of 1 million unique cDNA reads from the same blood draw for two donors, one aged 18 to 30 and one aged 80 or older. To avoid experimental bias, donors of different ages were spread randomly across the sequencing lanes. General conclusions and limits of the study: Observed TCR beta diversity per million T cells fell roughly linearly with age, and a significant reduction was already apparent by age around 40. Because profiling used bulk unsorted PBMCs, naive and antigen-experienced compartments could not be compared conclusively. Observed TCR beta diversity correlated strongly with the percentage of naive T cells measured by flow cytometry. Estimates of total diversity based on one million sequenced T cells were regarded as lower bounds and as underestimates. Compared with the aged group, the long-lived group had more naive CD4+ T cells, fewer expanded clones and increased TCR diversity, a pattern suggesting age selection. The CMV infection status of donors was not known, potentially confounding age-related changes in expanded clonotypes.

Trimming costs V 2 bases and J 1 base, and their ends lie 12 bases apart. CDR1 and CDR2, per the germline V gene, are SGHTA and FQGNSA. The CDR3 runs 15 residues from the cysteine to the phenylalanine. The DNA shown is the 45-base CDR3, in frame from base 1. The approximately 41 donors, aged roughly 6 to 100 years, were systemically healthy Caucasian individuals from Russia. Approximately 10 milliliters of peripheral blood were collected from each donor into EDTA-treated Vacutainer tubes. PBMCs were isolated by Ficoll-Paque density-gradient centrifugation, with at least 6 million obtained per sample. Total RNA was extracted from PBMCs with Trizol reagent, with at least 6 micrograms obtained per sample. The percentages of naive CD45RAhigh/CD27high T cells were determined by flow cytometry on a PBMC aliquot from every donor. Preparation of the library involved 5' RACE. This sample was sequenced with an Illumina HiSeq 2500. A second PCR of about 7 to 12 cycles was performed with a sample-barcoded 5' primer and a J-beta primer mix. Each TCR beta cDNA molecule received a unique molecular identifier from a template-switch 5' adaptor carrying 12 random nucleotides. At least 2.5 million CDR3-containing paired-end reads were obtained from each sample. First-strand cDNA was synthesized from all RNA with the Mint cDNA synthesis kit, primed by a TRBC-specific oligonucleotide. Following uracil-DNA glycosylase treatment, all cDNA underwent a first 18-cycle PCR with the universal primers M1SS and BC2_uni_R. In the original analysis: Normalization of each sample was performed by random selection of 1 million high-quality reads, each carrying a distinct molecular identifier. Reads sharing molecular identifiers were discarded rather than binned into consensus sequences. MiTCR, run with a Q25 quality threshold and the strictest error-elimination algorithm, handled CDR3 identification, clonotype clustering and error correction. A nonparametric unseen species model with Euler transformation was used to estimate lower-bound total TCR beta diversity. Through fastp at Q25 and MiXCR, TCRdb rebuilt clones from the public reads, retaining in-frame beta chains. Every CDR3 protein is listed once, alongside the most common genes and DNA of its rows. These V and J calls originate from TCRdb's pipeline instead of the authors' own analysis. For this sample the table gives about 1.4 million distinct CDR3 sequences, of which 55% to 75% were detected only once. The biggest ten clones account for about 6.3% of the sample.

Recombination linked TRBV7-2 to TRBJ2-7; the D assignment is uncertain and may be TRBD1 or TRBD2, with 5 bases supporting each. Input material: blood. This TCR was recovered from a man younger than 35 in good health. Here the CDR3 is given as CASSLSNGASYEQYF. The nucleotides read TGTGCCAGCAGCTTATCAAACGGGGCGTCCTACGAGCAGTACTTC. Where the CDR3 stops, the reference TRBV7-2 and TRBJ2-7 genes take over; the full variable domain is GAGVSQSPSNKVTEKGKDVELRCDPISGHTALYWYRQSLGQGLEFLIYFQGNSAPDKSGLPSDRFSAERTGGSVSTLTIQRTQQEDSAVYLCASSLSNGASYEQYFGPGTRLTVT.